These 9 T cell receptor beta chains came from one sample sequenced in a study of blood T cells in healthy people across ages (dated by TCRdb to 2015 to 2017). To prepare the library, 5' RACE was applied. TCRdb records Illumina HiSeq 2500 as the sequencer. A second PCR of roughly 7 to 12 cycles was performed with a sample-barcoded 5' primer and a J-beta primer mix. In-frame beta chains were kept once TCRdb had trimmed the public reads at Q25 with fastp and called clones with MiXCR. Here each entry gathers all rows of one CDR3 protein and keeps the most common genes and DNA. For this sample there are hundreds of thousands of distinct CDR3 sequences; 52% appear just once. The leading ten clones occupy roughly 13% of the sample. Sequencing was carried out using blood. All receptors come from a woman older than 75 in good health.

About this clonotype: This may arise from a read error, as a much more abundant clone is one base away. The rearrangement links TRBV4-2 to TRBJ2-5; D perhaps matches TRBD2 (6 bases). The CDR3 is 15 residues long. V shed 1 base and J shed 11 bases, with 20 bases lying between them. CDR1 and CDR2 (germline): LGHNA, YNFKEQ. The CDR3 spells CASSQVSGVSNEQYF. For the CDR3, the DNA is TGTGCCAGCAGCCAAGTATCGGGAGTTTCCAATGAGCAGTACTTC.

This clonotype was found a few times. The genes are TRBV7-9 and TRBJ2-1; perhaps TRBD1 as D (5 bases). Germline CDR1 and CDR2: SEHNR and FQNEAQ (reference sequence). The V end lost 3 bases, the J end lost 7 bases, and 19 bases lay between the germline ends. The CDR3 loop spans 16 amino acids. The CDR3 sequence: CASSFRDRTPPNEQFF. The CDR3 region has the DNA TGTGCCAGCAGCTTCAGGGATCGGACCCCACCTAATGAGCAGTTCTTC.

V usage is TRBV7-9 and J usage is TRBJ2-5, with unresolved D. Germline CDR1 reads SEHNR; CDR2 reads FQNEAQ (reference sequence). V gave up 5 bases and J gave up 5 bases, with 9 bases separating them. CDR3 size: 12 residues. The CDR3 here is CASSPEVETQYF. The CDR3 DNA follows: TGTGCCAGCAGCCCCGAGGTTGAGACCCAGTACTTC.

This clonotype was recorded many times. The chain links TRBV12-3 or TRBV12-4 to TRBJ2-3, with 10 bases matching TRBD1. The CDR3 runs 14 residues. V gave up 5 bases and J gave up 4 bases; unmatched junction bases: 3. The CDR3 coding sequence is TGTGCCAGCAGTCCGACAGGGGGCGCAGATACGCAGTATTTT. It encodes CASSPTGGADTQYF.

The chain combines TRBV7-9 with TRBJ2-7; D possibly corresponds to TRBD2 (6 bases). Trimming stripped 0 bases from V and 3 bases from J, with 12 bases between. This CDR3 comprises 15 residues. Germline V lookup: CDR1 SEHNR, CDR2 FQNEAQ (reference sequence). CDR3 coding DNA: TGTGCCAGCAGCTTAGCTTCGGGAGTGAGCTACGAGCAGTACTTC. This encodes CASSLASGVSYEQYF.

This clonotype showed up just a few times. The chain is built from TRBV11-2 and TRBJ2-2; D not certain. The CDR3 length is 14 residues. The V and J ends lost 5 bases and 4 bases respectively, with 11 bases between them. Germline CDR1 and CDR2: SGHAT and FQNNGV. For the CDR3, the DNA is TGTGCCAGCAGCCCCGTAGCTGGCACCGGGGAGCTGTTTTTT. It specifies CASSPVAGTGELFF.

This clonotype was recorded only once. The chain uses TRBV29-1 and TRBJ2-7; D gene unclear. Trimming stripped 7 bases from V and 4 bases from J, with 14 bases between. Germline assignment: CDR1 SQVTM and CDR2 ANQGSEA. The length of the CDR3 is 12 residues. The CDR3 DNA follows: TGCAGCGCTGGTGACACTGATTACGAGCAGTACTTC. As protein: CSAGDTDYEQYF.

The chain links TRBV27 to TRBJ2-4; D is tentatively TRBD1 or TRBD2 (5 bases each). TRBJ2-7 explains the end of the DNA better; the J call may be wrong. Germline CDR1 is MNHEY and CDR2 is SMNVEV (reference sequence). This CDR3 contains 13 residues. DNA for the CDR3: TGTGCCAGCAGTTTAAACGGGGCGTACGAGCAGTACTTC. Amino acid sequence: CASSLNGAYEQYF.

The chain is built from TRBV6-6 and TRBJ2-2, with a tentative D call TRBD1 (6 bases). The CDR3 is made up of 15 amino acids. CDR1 is MNHNY and CDR2 is SVGAGI in the germline V gene (reference sequence). Trimming left V 6 bases short and J 3 bases short, with 14 bases between. The CDR3 is CASRPHRDHTGELFF. CDR3 coding DNA: TGTGCCAGCAGACCACACAGGGATCACACCGGGGAGCTGTTTTTT.